The 20 T cell receptor beta chains below come from one sample, sequenced in a study of shared clonotypes between healthy human individuals. Here immunoSEQ multiplex PCR was the method, and the copy in TCRdb shows in-frame clones only, minus some. Of 400,000 to 600,000 clones in the sample, 75% to 80% were seen once. Sequencing was carried out using PBMCs. Receptor source: a woman between 40 and 55 years old in good health. Some clones in this sample may be carry-over from other donors' samples.

CDR3 DNA: TGTGCCAGCAGCGTCCCCGGCTTGGGGGAGACCCAGTACTTC. Protein product: CASSVPGLGETQYF. V usage is TRBV9 and J usage is TRBJ2-5; D unresolved. This CDR3 is built from 14 residues. The germline CDR1 and CDR2 sequences are SGDLS and YYNGEE. With 2 bases removed from V and 5 bases from J, the gap between germline ends came to 13 bases.

The rearrangement uses TRBV19 and TRBJ2-1; no reliable D call. The CDR3 has 13 residues. CDR1 is LNHDA, CDR2 SQIVND, per germline (reference sequence). Deletions cut 3 bases from V and 5 bases from J, with 8 bases between. In DNA form, the CDR3 reads TGTGCCAGTAGTATTGGTTACAACAATGAGCAGTTCTTC. Translating it yields CASSIGYNNEQFF.

The chain is built from TRBV19 and TRBJ2-3; 7 bases align to TRBD1. The junction had 9 bases not matched to a gene; V was cut back by 9 bases and J by 0 bases. CDR3 length equals 15 residues. Germline V gives CDR1 LNHDA, CDR2 SQIVND (reference sequence). CDR3: CASGKGTASTDTQYF. The CDR3 DNA reads TGTGCCAGCGGAAAAGGGACAGCTAGCACAGATACGCAGTATTTT.

V usage is TRBV11-2 and J usage is TRBJ2-1; the match to TRBD2 covers 11 bases. CDR1 and CDR2 from the germline V gene are SGHAT and FQNNGV. With 7 bases clipped from V and 3 bases from J, the junction kept 8 bases outside the gene matches. The CDR3 has 16 residues. The DNA of the CDR3 is TGTGCCAGCACCCTTGGACTAGCGGGTAACTACAATGAGCAGTTCTTC. It encodes CASTLGLAGNYNEQFF.

The genes are TRBV14 and TRBJ1-4; possibly TRBD1 for D (5 bases). This CDR3 is built from 14 residues. Trimming pared 4 bases from V and 8 bases from J, leaving 14 bases between. Germline V gene data show CDR1 as SGHDN and CDR2 as FVKESK. DNA of the CDR3: TGTGCCAGCAGCCCCCACCAGGGTCTCGAAAAACTGTTTTTT. Residues: CASSPHQGLEKLFF.

In this sample, this clone turned up many times. The sample contains more than one DNA sequence encoding this CDR3. The chain joins TRBV7-9 to TRBJ2-5; D is undetermined. Looked up from germline, CDR1 is SEHNR and CDR2 is FQNEAQ (reference sequence). The CDR3 sequence is 11 residues long. Trimming removed 5 bases at V and 5 bases at J, with 6 bases between. CDR3 DNA sequence: TGTGCCAGCAGCCCCCGGGAGACCCAGTACTTC. It encodes CASSPRETQYF.

The chain recombines TRBV4-3 with TRBJ1-2; D remains unclear. The V end lost 0 bases, the J end lost 4 bases, and 12 bases lay between the germline ends. The germline gives CDR1 LGHNA, CDR2 YSLEER. The CDR3 extends over 15 amino acids. CDR3 loop: CASSQDRNLGYGYTF. Here the CDR3 DNA reads TGCGCCAGCAGCCAAGACCGTAACCTGGGCTATGGCTACACCTTC.

This chain uses TRBV4-1 with TRBJ2-1; the D gene is possibly TRBD2 (5 bases). The ends were cut back, 0 bases at V and 8 bases at J, with 20 bases in the middle. This CDR3 is built from 17 residues. Germline values: CDR1 MGHRA, CDR2 YSYEKL. The CDR3 DNA is TGCGCCAGCAGCCAAGACTCAGACTATCACGTCGTTGATGAGCAGTTCTTC. This codes for CASSQDSDYHVVDEQFF.

The V call is TRBV5-4, the J call TRBJ2-3; unclear D gene. CDR3 size: 13 residues. V lost 3 bases to trimming and J lost 0 bases, with 5 bases between them. CDR1 and CDR2 from the germline V gene are SGHNT and YYREEE (reference sequence). The CDR3 loop reads CASSSTSTDTQYF. CDR3 nucleotide sequence: TGTGCCAGCAGCTCAACAAGCACAGATACGCAGTATTTT.

The chain has TRBV19 and TRBJ2-7, with a weak D call TRBD2 (6 bases). CDR1 LNHDA and CDR2 SQIVND come from the germline V gene (reference sequence). Between the trimmed V and J ends, which lost 3 bases and 3 bases, there was a span of 15 bases. The CDR3 is 15 residues long. CDR3 sequence (DNA): TGTGCCAGTAGTATTTCCGGAGGGTTCCTCTACGAGCAGTACTTC. Amino acids: CASSISGGFLYEQYF.

The chain has TRBV11-2 and TRBJ2-1; possible D gene TRBD1, 5 bases. The V end lost 2 bases, the J end lost 8 bases, and 7 bases lay between the germline ends. Germline-derived CDR1 and CDR2 are SGHAT and FQNNGV. The length of the CDR3 is 12 residues. The CDR3 here is CASSLLGHEQFF. In DNA form, the CDR3 reads TGTGCCAGCAGCTTACTGGGGCATGAGCAGTTCTTC.

In its sample, this clone was seen many times. Other DNA sequences in the sample encode the same CDR3. This chain connects TRBV30 to TRBJ1-2; the D is unclear. The CDR3 runs 13 residues. The germline V gene has CDR1 GTSNPN and CDR2 SVGIG (reference sequence). V was pared by 3 bases and J by 7 bases, with 15 bases between. Here the CDR3 reads CAWRGKGRVGYTF. The CDR3 DNA is TGTGCCTGGAGGGGGAAGGGAAGGGTTGGCTACACCTTC.

The table lists this clone with many counts. The chain carries TRBV6-5 and TRBJ2-1; D call uncertain. The CDR3 is 15 amino acids. With 7 bases removed from V and 7 bases from J, the gap between germline ends came to 20 bases. Germline loops: CDR1 MNHEY, CDR2 SVGAGI. This chain's CDR3 is CASTFTPDSGNEQFF. CDR3 bases: TGTGCCAGCACCTTCACACCTGACTCCGGGAATGAGCAGTTCTTC.

The V and J genes are TRBV5-1 and TRBJ2-2, with 12 bases matching TRBD2. J was trimmed by 4 bases and V by 4 bases; bases with no gene match: 8. The CDR3 has 17 residues. The germline V gene encodes CDR1 SGHRS and CDR2 YFSETQ. The chain's CDR3 is CASSVTSGSARTGELFF. As DNA, the CDR3 is TGCGCCAGCAGCGTGACTAGCGGGAGCGCTCGCACCGGGGAGCTGTTTTTT.

The chain links TRBV7-2 to TRBJ1-2; TRBD1 matches at 10 bases. V shed 3 bases and J 6 bases; nucleotides not matched to a gene: 7. CDR1 SGHTA and CDR2 FQGNSA come from the germline V gene. The CDR3 is 15 amino acids. This CDR3 reads CASSLATGTGDGYTF. CDR3 nucleotides: TGTGCCAGCAGCTTGGCGACCGGGACAGGGGATGGCTACACCTTC.

The rearrangement links TRBV6-5 to TRBJ1-2, with D possibly being TRBD1 (5 bases). V lost 4 bases and J lost 5, with 17 bases in between. This CDR3 comprises 15 residues. In germline, CDR1 is MNHEY, CDR2 SVGAGI. The CDR3 is CASSSAQGAWYGYTF. CDR3 coding DNA: TGTGCCAGCAGTTCAGCGCAGGGAGCTTGGTATGGCTACACCTTC.

Regarding this clone: Other DNA sequences in this specimen translate into the identical CDR3. This rearrangement joins TRBV7-3 to TRBJ2-3; D unresolved. V was pared by 0 bases and J by 1 base, with 5 bases between. CDR1 SGHTA and CDR2 FQGTGA come from the germline V gene. CDR3 length equals 14 residues. Written as DNA, the CDR3 is TGTGCCAGCAGCTTAACCGGGCGCACAGATACGCAGTATTTT. Its translation is CASSLTGRTDTQYF.

The rearrangement links TRBV27 to TRBJ2-2, with 10 nucleotides matching TRBD2. The CDR3 spans 16 residues. CDR1 MNHEY and CDR2 SMNVEV come from the germline V gene (reference sequence). The V segment lost 3 bases and the J segment 6 bases; nucleotides outside the gene matches: 7. The CDR3 loop is CASSFLAGEEAGELFF. In DNA, the CDR3 is TGTGCCAGCAGTTTTCTAGCGGGAGAGGAGGCCGGGGAGCTGTTTTTT.

With respect to this clone: Just one base apart from a much larger clone, this may be a read error. The chain carries TRBV2 and TRBJ2-3, with D uncertain. The V and J ends lost 6 bases and 0 bases respectively, with 4 bases between them. CDR3 size: 12 residues. CDR1 and CDR2 from the germline V gene are SNHLY and FYNNEI. The CDR3 sequence: CASRGSTDTQYF. The CDR3 DNA is TGTGCCAGCAGGGGGAGCACAGATACGCAGTATTTT.

The chain is built from TRBV7-9 and TRBJ2-7; the match to TRBD1 covers 10 bases. From germline, CDR1 is SEHNR and CDR2 FQNEAQ (reference sequence). The CDR3 contains 17 residues. The junction had 15 bases not matched to a gene; V was cut back by 6 bases and J by 4 bases. CDR3 bases: TGTGCCAGCAGTCAAAAACCGGGACAGGGGAGTCTATACGAGCAGTACTTC. Translating gives CASSQKPGQGSLYEQYF.